Presented here are 22 T cell receptor beta chains from one specimen sequenced in a study of T cell changes during pregnancy in multiple sclerosis (dated by TCRdb to about 2019). The library was produced with the immunoSEQ multiplex PCR assay. In its TCRdb copy, this immuneACCESS table keeps in-frame sequences only and misses some clones. Where compared with another copy, unresolved V genes explain less than half of these, and the others have no known cause. The sample table holds around 40,000 clones, of which about 90% were seen once. Approximately 0.5% of the sample comes from the top ten. Sequencing was performed on CD4+ T cells from peripheral blood mononuclear cells, taken in the second trimester of pregnancy. The receptors stem from a female donor in good health, enrolled as a control in a pregnancy study.

J is TRBJ1-5 and V is TRBV11-3; no firm D call. The CDR3 spans 13 residues. Germline V gene lookup returns CDR1 SGHNT and CDR2 YENEEA. Trimming stripped 0 bases from V and 5 bases from J, with 5 bases between. This CDR3 is CASSLEGDQPQHF. Written as DNA, the CDR3 is TGTGCCAGCAGCTTAGAGGGAGATCAGCCCCAGCATTTT. Supplemented by reference TRBV11-3 and TRBJ1-5, the full variable domain reads EAGVVQSPRYKIIEKKQPVAFWCNPISGHNTLYWYLQNLGQGPELLIRYENEEAVDDSQLPKDRFSAERLKGVDSTLKIQPAELGDSAVYLCASSLEGDQPQHFGDGTRLSIL.

The V and J genes are TRBV6-5 and TRBJ1-1; perhaps TRBD1 as D (5 bases). CDR1 MNHEY and CDR2 SVGAGI come from the germline V gene. Trimming stripped 5 bases from V and 4 bases from J, with 8 bases between. The CDR3 has 12 amino acids. The CDR3 sequence is CASSDSFTEAFF. The CDR3 DNA reads as TGTGCCAGCAGTGACAGTTTCACTGAAGCTTTCTTT.

The chain joins TRBV10-3 to TRBJ2-7; 12 bases agree with TRBD2. CDR1 and CDR2 from the germline V gene are ENHRY and SYGVKD. V dropped 6 bases and J dropped 0; count of bases not matched to a gene: 3. The CDR3 loop spans 15 amino acids. The CDR3 region has the DNA TGTGCCATCAGACTAGCGGGAGGAAGCTCCTACGAGCAGTACTTC. Protein sequence: CAIRLAGGSSYEQYF.

The chain joins TRBV5-4 to TRBJ1-4; TRBD1 aligns across 7 bases. Trimming cost V 1 base and J 2 bases; bases outside gene matches: 5. This CDR3 is 16 amino acids long. CDR1 and CDR2 from the germline V gene are SGHNT and YYREEE (reference sequence). The CDR3 loop is CASSLRQGGTNEKLFF. CDR3 nucleotides: TGTGCCAGCAGCTTGCGGCAGGGGGGCACTAATGAAAAACTGTTTTTT.

The chain links TRBV2 to TRBJ2-5; the match to TRBD2 covers 12 bases. After removal of 6 bases from V and 3 bases from J, the junction contained 5 bases not matched to a gene. CDR1 and CDR2 from the germline V gene are SNHLY and FYNNEI. The CDR3 is 15 residues long. CDR3 loop: CASSPRLAGEETQYF. In DNA form, the CDR3 reads TGTGCCAGCAGCCCAAGACTAGCGGGGGAAGAGACCCAGTACTTC.

The chain is built from TRBV5-6 and TRBJ2-7, with 8 bases lining up with TRBD1. V was clipped by 4 bases and J by 3 bases; unmatched bases: 6. The CDR3 spans 14 residues. Germline CDR1 and CDR2: SGHDT and YYEEEE. CDR3 protein: CASSAGQVYYEQYF. The CDR3 DNA follows: TGTGCCAGCAGCGCGGGACAGGTCTACTACGAGCAGTACTTC.

V usage is TRBV19 and J usage is TRBJ2-5, with D perhaps matching TRBD1 (7 bases). The CDR3 has 16 amino acids. The V end was cut by 2 bases, the J end by 5 bases, with 18 bases between. From germline, CDR1 is LNHDA and CDR2 SQIVND (reference sequence). The CDR3 loop is CASSITSRRGHETQYF. CDR3 DNA sequence: TGTGCCAGTAGTATAACGTCGAGGAGGGGGCACGAGACCCAGTACTTC.

The V and J genes are TRBV6-1 and TRBJ1-1, with D tentatively TRBD1 (5 bases). This CDR3 comprises 13 residues. V was cut by 3 bases and J by 6 bases, with 11 bases left in between. CDR1 and CDR2 (germline): MNHNS, SASEGT. CDR3 nucleotides: TGTGCCAGCAGTGACAGGGTCCGGCCTGAAGCTTTCTTT. It specifies CASSDRVRPEAFF.

CDR3 bases: TGTGCCAGCAGCTTAGGACTAGCGGGAGTACTTGAGCAGTTCTTC. Translating gives CASSLGLAGVLEQFF. The chain is built from TRBV11-3 and TRBJ2-1, with 12 bases matching TRBD2. Germline loops: CDR1 SGHNT, CDR2 YENEEA. Trimming at V came to 1 base and at J to 9 bases, leaving 4 bases not matched to a gene. This CDR3 is built from 15 residues.

Only one count was recorded for this clone. This sequence joins TRBV2 and TRBJ1-4; D is undetermined. The CDR3 contains 12 residues. V lost 5 bases and J 7 bases, leaving 8 bases between the germline ends. Germline V CDR1 and CDR2: SNHLY, FYNNEI. CDR3 DNA sequence: TGTGCCAGCAGTAGAGGGATTGAAAAACTGTTTTTT. It specifies CASSRGIEKLFF. The full variable domain, its missing parts supplied by reference TRBV2 and TRBJ1-4, is EPEVTQTPSHQVTQMGQEVILRCVPISNHLYFYWYRQILGQKVEFLVSFYNNEISEKSEIFDDQFSVERPDGSNFTLKIRSTKLEDSAMYFCASSRGIEKLFFGSGTQLSVL.

The chain carries TRBV19 and TRBJ2-7; 12 nucleotides line up with TRBD2. Unmatched junction bases numbered 21, after V lost 1 base and J lost 2 bases. This CDR3 has 22 residues. Germline CDR1 and CDR2: LNHDA and SQIVND (reference sequence). In nucleotides, the CDR3 is TGTGCCAGTAGTATAGGGACTAGCGGGATCCACACACCTTACCCTGTCGCCTACGAGCAGTACTTC. Amino acid sequence: CASSIGTSGIHTPYPVAYEQYF. Combining the CDR3 with reference TRBV19 and TRBJ2-7 gives the whole variable domain DGGITQSPKYLFRKEGQNVTLSCEQNLNHDAMYWYRQDPGQGLRLIYYSQIVNDFQKGDIAEGYSVSREKKESFPLTVTSAQKNPTAFYLCASSIGTSGIHTPYPVAYEQYFGPGTRLTVT.

The rearrangement joins TRBV21-1 to TRBJ1-1; TRBD1 is taken as the D call from the table, unchecked against the DNA. TRBV21-1 is assigned pseudogene status. CDR3 length: 19 residues. CDR3 protein: CASSLFTFGLDRENTEAFF. CDR3 in DNA: TGTGCCAGCAGTTTATTCACCTTTGGGTTGGACAGAGAGAACACTGAAGCTTTCTTT.

This clone was seen a single time. V is TRBV11-2 and J is TRBJ2-7, with a weak D call TRBD1 (6 bases). Germline V gene data show CDR1 as SGHAT and CDR2 as FQNNGV. This CDR3 spans 15 amino acids. V lost 5 bases and J lost 3, with 17 bases in between. CDR3 in DNA: TGTGCCAGCAGCCCGCGGACAGCGATCCTCTACGAGCAGTACTTC. Amino acids: CASSPRTAILYEQYF.

The J gene is TRBJ2-3, the V gene TRBV2; TRBD2 agrees at 7 bases. From germline, CDR1 is SNHLY and CDR2 FYNNEI. The V and J ends lost 6 bases and 2 bases, in that order; junction bases with no gene match: 11. The CDR3 has 16 residues. CDR3 sequence: CASRVVSSGPTDTQYF. The CDR3, as DNA: TGTGCCAGCAGGGTGGTCTCTAGCGGACCCACAGATACGCAGTATTTT.

This chain links TRBV4-2 with TRBJ1-2; D is ambiguous. The CDR3 is made up of 14 amino acids. Germline values: CDR1 LGHNA, CDR2 YNFKEQ. V lost 0 bases to trimming and J lost 8 bases, with 13 bases between them. The CDR3 here is CASSQDMGGWGYTF. The CDR3 DNA sequence: TGTGCCAGCAGCCAAGATATGGGAGGGTGGGGCTACACCTTC.

This rearrangement joins TRBV6-5 to TRBJ1-6, with a tentative D call TRBD1 (5 bases). Trimming took off 2 bases at V and 9 bases at J, with 8 bases between the two ends. Germline V gene data show CDR1 as MNHEY and CDR2 as SVGAGI. This CDR3 has 13 amino acids. This CDR3 is CASSYRGLSPLHF. DNA for the CDR3: TGTGCCAGCAGTTACAGGGGACTTTCACCCCTCCACTTT.

V is TRBV27 and J is TRBJ1-5; possible D gene TRBD1, 5 bases. This CDR3 comprises 16 residues. V lost 7 bases and J lost 2, with 18 bases in between. Germline V gives CDR1 MNHEY, CDR2 SMNVEV (reference sequence). The CDR3 is CASKPWGGERNQPQHF. CDR3 DNA: TGTGCCAGCAAACCATGGGGGGGGGAGCGCAATCAGCCCCAGCATTTT.

This clone was picked up one time. J is TRBJ1-1 and V is TRBV19; 9 nucleotides match TRBD1. Germline-derived CDR1 and CDR2 are LNHDA and SQIVND (reference sequence). This CDR3 is built from 15 residues. The trim removed 6 bases at V and 1 base at J, leaving 6 bases unmatched. The DNA for the CDR3 is TGTGCCAGTAGAGATATGACAGGGGGGAACACTGAAGCTTTCTTT. It is translated as CASRDMTGGNTEAFF.

This clone was counted between two and nine times. The V and J genes are TRBV27 and TRBJ1-1; tentatively, D is TRBD1 (6 bases). The CDR3 spans 15 residues. Germline CDR1 reads MNHEY; CDR2 reads SMNVEV (reference sequence). V lost 7 bases and J lost 4, with 19 bases in between. The CDR3 region is CASTAAGEGGTEAFF. The DNA of the CDR3 is TGTGCCAGCACGGCGGCAGGGGAGGGGGGCACTGAAGCTTTCTTT.

The V gene is TRBV30, the J gene TRBJ2-5, with D perhaps TRBD1 (7 bases). V was trimmed by 0 bases and J by 4 bases, leaving 9 bases between them. This CDR3 spans 13 amino acids. Germline CDR1 reads GTSNPN; CDR2 reads SVGIG (reference sequence). In DNA form, the CDR3 reads TGTGCCTGGAGTGTCCAGGGGGGAGAGACCCAGTACTTC. Its protein is CAWSVQGGETQYF.

The genes are TRBV10-3 and TRBJ2-7; 14 nucleotides agree with TRBD2. This CDR3 spans 22 amino acids. Trimming took 1 base from V and 2 from J; bases not matched to a gene: 19. Germline CDR1 ENHRY, CDR2 SYGVKD. In nucleotides, the CDR3 is TGTGCCATCAGTGAGTTCCCGCTCGGGTGGGTATCGGGACTAGCGGGAGCCTACGAGCAGTACTTC. It specifies CAISEFPLGWVSGLAGAYEQYF.

The chain is built from TRBV28 and TRBJ2-7; the D is unclear. The CDR3 has 12 amino acids. In germline, CDR1 is MDHEN, CDR2 SYDVKM. V dropped 3 bases and J dropped 1 base, with 4 bases sitting between them. The CDR3 protein is CASSLESYEQYF. The CDR3 DNA sequence: TGTGCCAGCAGTTTGGAGTCCTACGAGCAGTACTTC. The whole variable domain, filled in from reference TRBV28 and TRBJ2-7, reads DVKVTQSSRYLVKRTGEKVFLECVQDMDHENMFWYRQDPGLGLRLIYFSYDVKMKEKGDIPEGYSVSREKKERFSLILESASTNQTSMYLCASSLESYEQYFGPGTRLTVT.